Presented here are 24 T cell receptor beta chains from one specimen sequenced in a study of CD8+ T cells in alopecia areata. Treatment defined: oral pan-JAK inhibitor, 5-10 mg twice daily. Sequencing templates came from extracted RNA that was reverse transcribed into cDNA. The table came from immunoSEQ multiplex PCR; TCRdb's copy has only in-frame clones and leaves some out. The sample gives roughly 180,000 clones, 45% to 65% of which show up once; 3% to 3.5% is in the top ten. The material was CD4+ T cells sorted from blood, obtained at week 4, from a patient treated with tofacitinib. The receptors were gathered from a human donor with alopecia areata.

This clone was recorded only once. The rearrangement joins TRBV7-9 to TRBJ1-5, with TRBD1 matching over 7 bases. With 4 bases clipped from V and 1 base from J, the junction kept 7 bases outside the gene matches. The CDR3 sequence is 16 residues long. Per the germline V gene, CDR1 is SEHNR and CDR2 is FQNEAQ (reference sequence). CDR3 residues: CASSSDRVRSNQPQHF. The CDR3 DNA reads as TGTGCCAGCAGCTCTGACAGGGTAAGAAGCAATCAGCCCCAGCATTTT.

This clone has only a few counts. The CDR3, as DNA: TGTGCCAGCAGCGACGCTACAGGGAGGAACACTGAAGCTTTCTTT. Its protein product is CASSDATGRNTEAFF. The rearrangement links TRBV7-2 to TRBJ1-1, with D perhaps matching TRBD1 (6 bases). The ends were cut back, 5 bases at V and 1 base at J, with 14 bases in the middle. The V gene's germline CDR1 is SGHTA and CDR2 FQGNSA. The CDR3 is 15 amino acids. Complete variable domain (other parts from reference TRBV7-2 and TRBJ1-1): GAGVSQSPSNKVTEKGKDVELRCDPISGHTALYWYRQSLGQGLEFLIYFQGNSAPDKSGLPSDRFSAERTGGSVSTLTIQRTQQEDSAVYLCASSDATGRNTEAFFGQGTRLTVV.

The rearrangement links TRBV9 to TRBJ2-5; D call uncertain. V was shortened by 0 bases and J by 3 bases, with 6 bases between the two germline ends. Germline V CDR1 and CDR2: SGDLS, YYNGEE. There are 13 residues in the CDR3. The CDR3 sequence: CASSVGAEETQYF. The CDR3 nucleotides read TGTGCCAGCAGCGTAGGGGCTGAAGAGACCCAGTACTTC.

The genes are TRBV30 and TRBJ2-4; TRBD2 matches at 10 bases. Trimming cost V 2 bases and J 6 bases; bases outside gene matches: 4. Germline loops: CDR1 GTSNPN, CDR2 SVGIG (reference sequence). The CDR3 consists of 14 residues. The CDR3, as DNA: TGTGCCTGGAGTAGGAGCGGGGGGGTAAACATTCAGTACTTC. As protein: CAWSRSGGVNIQYF.

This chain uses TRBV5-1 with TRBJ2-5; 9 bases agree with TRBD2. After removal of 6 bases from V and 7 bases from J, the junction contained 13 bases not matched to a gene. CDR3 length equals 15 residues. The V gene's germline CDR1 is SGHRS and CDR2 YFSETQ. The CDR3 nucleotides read TGCGCCAGCATCCCTCCCGGGACTAGCTCGGGGACCCAGTACTTC. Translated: CASIPPGTSSGTQYF.

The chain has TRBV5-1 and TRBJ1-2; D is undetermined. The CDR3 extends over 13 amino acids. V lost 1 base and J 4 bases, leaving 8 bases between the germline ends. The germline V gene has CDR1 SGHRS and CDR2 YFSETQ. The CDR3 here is CASSLSQPYGYTF. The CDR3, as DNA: TGCGCCAGCAGCTTGAGCCAGCCCTATGGCTACACCTTC.

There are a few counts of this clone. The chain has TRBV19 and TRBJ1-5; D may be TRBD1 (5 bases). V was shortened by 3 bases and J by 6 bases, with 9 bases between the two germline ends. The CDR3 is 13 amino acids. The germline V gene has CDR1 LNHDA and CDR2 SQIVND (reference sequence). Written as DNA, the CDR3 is TGTGCCAGTAGTATTGGGGGTCCTCAGCCCCAGCATTTT. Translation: CASSIGGPQPQHF.

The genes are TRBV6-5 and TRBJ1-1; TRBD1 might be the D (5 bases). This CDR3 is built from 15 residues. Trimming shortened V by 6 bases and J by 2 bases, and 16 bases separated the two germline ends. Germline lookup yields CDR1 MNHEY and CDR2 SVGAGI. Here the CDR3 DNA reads TGTGCCAGCAGATTTAAATGGGGCCTAAACACTGAAGCTTTCTTT. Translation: CASRFKWGLNTEAFF.

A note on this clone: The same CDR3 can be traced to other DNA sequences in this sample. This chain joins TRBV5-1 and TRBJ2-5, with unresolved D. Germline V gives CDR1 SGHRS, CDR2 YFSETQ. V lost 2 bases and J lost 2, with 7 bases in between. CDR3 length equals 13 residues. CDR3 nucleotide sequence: TGCGCCAGCAGCTTAGGGCAGCAAGAGACCCAGTACTTC. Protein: CASSLGQQETQYF.

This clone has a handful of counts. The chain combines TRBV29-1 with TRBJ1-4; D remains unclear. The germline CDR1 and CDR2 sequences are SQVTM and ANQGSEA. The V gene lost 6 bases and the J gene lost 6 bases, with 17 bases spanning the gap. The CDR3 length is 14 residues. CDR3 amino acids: CSVPAEGGHEKLFF. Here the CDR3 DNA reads TGCAGCGTGCCCGCGGAGGGAGGGCATGAAAAACTGTTTTTT.

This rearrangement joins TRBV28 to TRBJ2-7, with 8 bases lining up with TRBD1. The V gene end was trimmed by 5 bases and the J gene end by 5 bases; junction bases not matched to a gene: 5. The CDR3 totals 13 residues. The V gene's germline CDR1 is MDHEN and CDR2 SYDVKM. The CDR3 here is CASSPQDRDEQYF. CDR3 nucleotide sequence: TGTGCCAGCAGTCCCCAGGACAGGGACGAGCAGTACTTC.

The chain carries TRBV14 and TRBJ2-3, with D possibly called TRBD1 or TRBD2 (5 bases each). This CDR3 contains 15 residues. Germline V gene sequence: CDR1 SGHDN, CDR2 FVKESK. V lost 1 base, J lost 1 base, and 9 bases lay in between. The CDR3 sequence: CASSQARGRTDTQYF. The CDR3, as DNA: TGTGCCAGCAGCCAAGCGAGGGGTCGCACAGATACGCAGTATTTT.

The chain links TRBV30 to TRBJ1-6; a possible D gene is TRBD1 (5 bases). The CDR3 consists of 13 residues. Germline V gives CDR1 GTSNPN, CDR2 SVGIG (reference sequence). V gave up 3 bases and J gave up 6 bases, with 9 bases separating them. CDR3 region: CAWSGDPNSPLHF. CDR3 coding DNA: TGTGCCTGGAGCGGGGACCCTAATTCACCCCTCCACTTT.

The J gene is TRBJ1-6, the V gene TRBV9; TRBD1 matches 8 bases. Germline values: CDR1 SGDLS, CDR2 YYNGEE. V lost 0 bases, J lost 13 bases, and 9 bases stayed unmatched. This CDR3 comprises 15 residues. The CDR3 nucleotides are TGTGCCAGCAGCGTAGGACAGGGGATTACCTCGCCCCTCCACTTT. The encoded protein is CASSVGQGITSPLHF.

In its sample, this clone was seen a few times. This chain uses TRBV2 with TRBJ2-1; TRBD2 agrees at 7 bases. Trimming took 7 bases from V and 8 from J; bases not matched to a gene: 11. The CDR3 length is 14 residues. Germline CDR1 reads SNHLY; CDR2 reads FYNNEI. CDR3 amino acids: CASILEASGDEQFF. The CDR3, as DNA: TGTGCCAGCATCTTGGAGGCTAGCGGTGATGAGCAGTTCTTC.

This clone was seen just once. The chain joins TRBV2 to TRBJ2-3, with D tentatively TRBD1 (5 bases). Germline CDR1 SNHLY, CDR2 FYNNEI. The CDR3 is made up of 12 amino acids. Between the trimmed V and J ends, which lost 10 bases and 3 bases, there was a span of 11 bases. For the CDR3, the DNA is TGTGCCAACAGGCAGGGAACAGATACGCAGTATTTT. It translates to CANRQGTDTQYF.

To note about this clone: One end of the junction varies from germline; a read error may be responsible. The CDR3 nucleotides are TGTGCCAGCAGTCAAGCCAAGGGTTATAGCTCCTACGAGCAGTACTTC. Its translation is CASSQAKGYSSYEQYF. The gene calls are TRBV6-1 and TRBJ2-7, with D unclear. This CDR3 has 16 amino acids. Germline CDR1 reads MNHNS; CDR2 reads SASEGT.

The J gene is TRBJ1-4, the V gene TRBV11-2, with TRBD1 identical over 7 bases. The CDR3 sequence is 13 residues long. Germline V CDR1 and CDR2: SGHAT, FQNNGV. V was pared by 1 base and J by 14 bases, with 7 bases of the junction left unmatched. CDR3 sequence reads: CASSLVLQGKLFF. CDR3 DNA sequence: TGTGCCAGCAGCTTAGTGTTACAGGGGAAGCTGTTTTTT.

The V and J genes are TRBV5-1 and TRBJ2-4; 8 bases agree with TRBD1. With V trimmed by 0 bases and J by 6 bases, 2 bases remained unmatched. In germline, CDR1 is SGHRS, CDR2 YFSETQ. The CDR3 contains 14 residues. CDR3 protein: CASSLEGTGNIQYF. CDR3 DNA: TGCGCCAGCAGCTTGGAAGGGACAGGAAACATTCAGTACTTC. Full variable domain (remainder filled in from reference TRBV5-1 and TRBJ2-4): KAGVTQTPRYLIKTRGQQVTLSCSPISGHRSVSWYQQTPGQGLQFLFEYFSETQRNKGNFPGRFSGRQFSNSRSEMNVSTLELGDSALYLCASSLEGTGNIQYFGAGTRLSVL.

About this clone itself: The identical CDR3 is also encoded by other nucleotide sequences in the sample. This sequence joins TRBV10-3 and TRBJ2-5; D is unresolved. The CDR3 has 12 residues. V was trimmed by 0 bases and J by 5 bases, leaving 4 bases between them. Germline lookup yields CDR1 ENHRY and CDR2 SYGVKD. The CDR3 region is CAISESRETQYF. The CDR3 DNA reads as TGTGCCATCAGTGAGTCGAGGGAGACCCAGTACTTC.

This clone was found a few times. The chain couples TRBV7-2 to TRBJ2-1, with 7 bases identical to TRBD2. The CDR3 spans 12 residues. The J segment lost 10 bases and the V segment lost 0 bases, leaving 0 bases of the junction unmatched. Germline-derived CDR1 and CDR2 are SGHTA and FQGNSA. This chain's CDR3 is CASSLAAGEQFF. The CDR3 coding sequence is TGTGCCAGCAGCTTAGCAGCGGGAGAGCAGTTCTTC.

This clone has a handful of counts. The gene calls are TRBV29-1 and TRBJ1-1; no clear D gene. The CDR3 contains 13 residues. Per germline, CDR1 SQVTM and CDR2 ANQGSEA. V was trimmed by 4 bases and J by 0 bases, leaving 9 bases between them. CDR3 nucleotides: TGCAGCGTTGGGGTCAGATTGAACACTGAAGCTTTCTTT. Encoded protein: CSVGVRLNTEAFF.

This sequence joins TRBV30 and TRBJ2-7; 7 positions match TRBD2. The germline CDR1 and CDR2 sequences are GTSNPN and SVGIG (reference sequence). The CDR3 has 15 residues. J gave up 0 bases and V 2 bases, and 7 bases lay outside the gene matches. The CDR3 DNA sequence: TGTGCCTGGAGTCCGCGGGGGTTTCCCTCCTACGAGCAGTACTTC. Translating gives CAWSPRGFPSYEQYF.

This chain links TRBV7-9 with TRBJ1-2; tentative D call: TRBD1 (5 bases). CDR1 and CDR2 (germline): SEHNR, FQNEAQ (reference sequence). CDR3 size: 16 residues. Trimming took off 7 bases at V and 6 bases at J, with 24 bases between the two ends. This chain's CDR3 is CASILDRGGSENGYTF. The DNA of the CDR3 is TGTGCCAGCATCCTAGATCGTGGGGGGTCGGAGAATGGCTACACCTTC.